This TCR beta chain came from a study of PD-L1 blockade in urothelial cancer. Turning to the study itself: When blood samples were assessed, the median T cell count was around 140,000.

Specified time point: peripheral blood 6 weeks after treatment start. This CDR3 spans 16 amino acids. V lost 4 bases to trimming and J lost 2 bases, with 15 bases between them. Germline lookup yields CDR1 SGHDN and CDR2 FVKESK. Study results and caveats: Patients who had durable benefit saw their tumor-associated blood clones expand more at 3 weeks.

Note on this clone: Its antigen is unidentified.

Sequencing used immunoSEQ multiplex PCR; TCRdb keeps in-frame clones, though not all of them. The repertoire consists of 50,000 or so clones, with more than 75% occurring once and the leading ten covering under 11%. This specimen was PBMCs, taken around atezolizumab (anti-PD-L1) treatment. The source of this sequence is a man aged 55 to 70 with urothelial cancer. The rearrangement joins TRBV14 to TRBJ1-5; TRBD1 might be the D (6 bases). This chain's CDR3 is CASSPYREGCNQPQHF. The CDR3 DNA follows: TGTGCCAGCAGCCCGTACAGGGAAGGGTGCAATCAGCCCCAGCATTTT.